This TCR beta chain appears in the sequencing data of a study of read filtering for tumor transcriptome and immune sequencing. As to this clonotype: What it binds is not known.

The study's findings and limits: RNA-seq captured clonotypes less deeply and reliably than IR-seq.

From roughly 0.4 ug of RNA, a library with molecular barcoded alpha/delta and beta/gamma adaptors was made. MiXCR, run by TCRdb on the reads, gives a single entry per CDR3 protein. The data contain 40,000 or so distinct CDR3 sequences, roughly an eighth of them singletons. The sample comprised a population of CD138-negative cells sorted from bone marrow. The source is a donor at least 40 years old with multiple myeloma.

The CDR3 loop is CSAGGWCFYSGANVLTF. In DNA form, the CDR3 reads TGCAGTGCGGGGGGGTGGTGTTTTTACTCTGGGGCCAACGTCCTGACTTTC. The chain links TRBV20-1 to TRBJ2-6; 7 nucleotides match TRBD2. Germline V gene sequence: CDR1 DFQATT, CDR2 SNEGSKA (reference sequence). The CDR3 runs to 17 residues. Losses at the gene ends were 6 bases for V and 0 bases for J; bases not matched to a gene: 11.